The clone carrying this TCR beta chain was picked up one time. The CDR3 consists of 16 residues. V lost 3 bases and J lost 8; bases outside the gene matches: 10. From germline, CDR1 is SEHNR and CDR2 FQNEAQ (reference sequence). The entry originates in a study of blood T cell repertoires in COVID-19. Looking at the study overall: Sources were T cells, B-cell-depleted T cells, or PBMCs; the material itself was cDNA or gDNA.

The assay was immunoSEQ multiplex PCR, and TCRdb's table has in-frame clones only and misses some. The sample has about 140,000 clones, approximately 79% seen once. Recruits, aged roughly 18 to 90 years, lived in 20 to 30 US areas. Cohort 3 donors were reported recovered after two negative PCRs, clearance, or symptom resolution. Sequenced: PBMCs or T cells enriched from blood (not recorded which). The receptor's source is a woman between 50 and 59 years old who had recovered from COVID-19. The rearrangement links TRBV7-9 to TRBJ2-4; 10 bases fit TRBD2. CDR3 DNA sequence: TGTGCCAGCAGCTTGGTCTCCGGACTAGCGGTAGACATTCAGTACTTC. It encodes CASSLVSGLAVDIQYF. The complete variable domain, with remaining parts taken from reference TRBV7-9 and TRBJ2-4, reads DTGVSQNPRHKITKRGQNVTFRCDPISEHNRLYWYRQTLGQGPEFLTYFQNEAQLEKSRLLSDRFSAERPKGSFSTLEIQRTEQGDSAMYLCASSLVSGLAVDIQYFGAGTRLSVL.